This passage covers 28 T cell receptor beta chains from one sample sequenced in a study of identifying expanded T cells in peripheral blood. Profiling relied on immunoSEQ multiplex PCR, and the TCRdb table lists in-frame clones only, not all of them. In the table there are more than 95,000 clones, roughly 84% of which are singletons. Source material: blood. The receptors were sampled from a person aged 18 to 75 in good health.

V gene TRBV6-1 combines with J gene TRBJ1-1; D ambiguous. The CDR3 consists of 13 residues. V dropped 6 bases and J dropped 9 bases, with 17 bases sitting between them. Germline V gene sequence: CDR1 MNHNS, CDR2 SASEGT. CDR3 protein: CASRSSQWGKAFF. CDR3 in DNA: TGTGCCAGCAGATCGTCTCAATGGGGTAAAGCTTTCTTT.

The chain carries TRBV29-1 and TRBJ2-1; the match to TRBD1 covers 8 bases. CDR3 length equals 13 residues. V trimming: 4 bases; J trimming: 4 bases; junction bases outside the gene matches: 3. Germline V gene data show CDR1 as SQVTM and CDR2 as ANQGSEA. The DNA of the CDR3 is TGCAGCGTTGGACAGGGGATGTACAATGAGCAGTTCTTC. Translating it yields CSVGQGMYNEQFF.

This chain uses TRBV10-1 with TRBJ2-3; 9 nucleotides match TRBD1. Germline CDR1 reads WNHNN; CDR2 reads SYGVQD (reference sequence). This CDR3 spans 17 amino acids. J was trimmed by 1 base and V by 2 bases; bases with no gene match: 7. This CDR3 reads CASSESPWTGGTDTQYF. The DNA of the CDR3 is TGCGCCAGCAGTGAGAGTCCTTGGACAGGGGGCACAGATACGCAGTATTTT.

The genes are TRBV2 and TRBJ2-5; a weak D match, TRBD2 (6 bases). CDR1 and CDR2 from the germline V gene are SNHLY and FYNNEI. The CDR3 runs to 13 residues. The ends were cut back, 3 bases at V and 5 bases at J, with 10 bases in the middle. CDR3 sequence reads: CASSEEGRETQYF. In DNA form, the CDR3 reads TGTGCCAGCAGTGAGGAGGGACGGGAGACCCAGTACTTC.

This rearrangement joins TRBV25-1 to TRBJ1-5; weak D call: TRBD1 (6 bases). This CDR3 is 16 amino acids long. Germline CDR1 reads MGHDK; CDR2 reads SYGVNS. V was trimmed by 3 bases and J by 4 bases, leaving 16 bases between them. The CDR3 sequence is CASSDGGGQTNQPQHF. In DNA, the CDR3 is TGTGCCAGCAGTGATGGGGGCGGACAGACAAATCAGCCCCAGCATTTT.

The chain uses TRBV4-3 and TRBJ1-6; 7 nucleotides agree with TRBD1. The junction had 5 bases not matched to a gene; V was cut back by 2 bases and J by 7 bases. The CDR3 has 15 residues. The germline V gene has CDR1 LGHNA and CDR2 YSLEER. CDR3 bases: TGCGCCAGCAGCCAAATGACAGGGCCCAATTCACCCCTCCACTTT. It specifies CASSQMTGPNSPLHF.

A few counts support this clone. The rearrangement uses TRBV7-9 and TRBJ1-1; possibly TRBD1 for D (6 bases). CDR3 size: 14 residues. Germline V lookup: CDR1 SEHNR, CDR2 FQNEAQ (reference sequence). Between the trimmed V and J ends, which lost 1 base and 4 bases, there was a span of 10 bases. The CDR3 is CASSLVWGATEAFF. CDR3 DNA: TGTGCCAGCAGCTTAGTCTGGGGGGCCACTGAAGCTTTCTTT.

V is TRBV25-1 and J is TRBJ2-7; D not resolved. The CDR3 extends over 12 amino acids. Trimming took off 3 bases at V and 5 bases at J, with 8 bases between the two ends. Germline assignment: CDR1 MGHDK and CDR2 SYGVNS. CDR3 sequence: CASSEKLNEQYF. CDR3 bases: TGTGCCAGCAGTGAGAAACTGAACGAGCAGTACTTC.

The V call is TRBV19, the J call TRBJ1-5; no firm D call. The CDR3 extends over 15 amino acids. Trimming stripped 1 base from V and 4 bases from J, with 11 bases between. The germline CDR1 and CDR2 sequences are LNHDA and SQIVND (reference sequence). The CDR3: CASSIANYLNQPQHF. CDR3 coding DNA: TGTGCCAGTAGTATAGCGAATTATCTGAATCAGCCCCAGCATTTT. Together with reference TRBV19 and TRBJ1-5, the CDR3 gives the full variable domain: DGGITQSPKYLFRKEGQNVTLSCEQNLNHDAMYWYRQDPGQGLRLIYYSQIVNDFQKGDIAEGYSVSREKKESFPLTVTSAQKNPTAFYLCASSIANYLNQPQHFGDGTRLSIL.

In this sample, this clone turned up once. The V and J genes are TRBV13 and TRBJ2-5; the match to TRBD1 covers 9 bases. This CDR3 comprises 13 residues. Looked up from germline, CDR1 is PRHDT and CDR2 is FYEKMQ (reference sequence). J was trimmed by 5 bases and V by 6 bases; bases with no gene match: 4. The CDR3 region is CASSPGQGETQYF. The CDR3 DNA is TGTGCCAGCAGTCCTGGACAGGGGGAGACCCAGTACTTC.

CDR3: CASSFVGVSDGYTF. The CDR3 DNA is TGTGCCAGCAGTTTCGTTGGTGTTTCCGATGGCTACACCTTC. The chain recombines TRBV2 with TRBJ1-2; D unresolved. Germline V lookup: CDR1 SNHLY, CDR2 FYNNEI. Deletions cut 5 bases from V and 6 bases from J, with 16 bases between. The CDR3 runs to 14 residues.

The rearrangement joins TRBV4-1 to TRBJ2-2; D possibly matches TRBD1 or TRBD2 (5 bases each). The germline V gene has CDR1 MGHRA and CDR2 YSYEKL. The V gene lost 1 base and the J gene lost 4 bases, with 10 bases spanning the gap. The CDR3 contains 15 residues. The CDR3, as DNA: TGCGCCAGCAGCCAAGTTTCTGGGACCACCGGGGAGCTGTTTTTT. It is translated as CASSQVSGTTGELFF.

The rearrangement joins TRBV2 to TRBJ2-7; TRBD1 matches 12 bases. The CDR3 is made up of 19 amino acids. Trimming removed 5 bases from V and 1 base from J; junction bases left unmatched: 15. Germline V gives CDR1 SNHLY, CDR2 FYNNEI. As DNA, the CDR3 is TGTGCCAGCAGTCAAGGGGACAGGGGGCACGCTCTACATTCCTACGAGCAGTACTTC. Its translation: CASSQGDRGHALHSYEQYF.

This chain joins TRBV11-3 and TRBJ1-1; possible D gene TRBD1, 5 bases. CDR1 and CDR2 from the germline V gene are SGHNT and YENEEA. V was clipped by 5 bases and J by 0 bases, with 16 bases between them. The CDR3 is 16 amino acids. DNA for the CDR3: TGTGCCAGCAGCCCGGGCGGGGACGCCATGAACACTGAAGCTTTCTTT. Amino acids: CASSPGGDAMNTEAFF.

This chain joins TRBV4-3 and TRBJ2-3; 8 bases are shared with TRBD2. V lost 4 bases and J lost 4; bases outside the gene matches: 10. CDR1 is LGHNA, CDR2 YSLEER, per germline. This CDR3 comprises 16 residues. The CDR3 loop reads CASSPNARGDADTQYF. The DNA of the CDR3 is TGCGCCAGCAGCCCCAATGCGCGGGGGGATGCAGATACGCAGTATTTT.

The rearrangement uses TRBV6-6 and TRBJ1-5; D may be TRBD1 (5 bases). The V and J ends lost 0 bases and 2 bases respectively, with 8 bases between them. Germline V gene data show CDR1 as MNHNY and CDR2 as SVGAGI (reference sequence). CDR3 length: 15 residues. The CDR3 DNA reads as TGTGCCAGCAGTTACTCGGGGGGTGGCAATCAGCCCCAGCATTTT. Translation: CASSYSGGGNQPQHF.

V gene TRBV6-1 combines with J gene TRBJ2-2, with D maybe TRBD2 (5 bases). CDR1 and CDR2 from the germline V gene are MNHNS and SASEGT. This CDR3 region has 18 residues. V lost 2 bases, J lost 4 bases, and 20 bases lay in between. The CDR3 sequence: CASSELGWQRTVTGELFF. CDR3 nucleotide sequence: TGTGCCAGCAGTGAACTAGGGTGGCAGCGGACCGTCACCGGGGAGCTGTTTTTT.

The gene calls are TRBV7-2 and TRBJ1-6; D possibly corresponds to TRBD1 (6 bases). Germline V CDR1 and CDR2: SGHTA, FQGNSA. V was clipped by 4 bases and J by 10 bases, with 14 bases between them. The CDR3 length is 14 residues. CDR3 DNA: TGTGCCAGCAGCTCCATCGAGAGGGGGTCACCCCTCCACTTT. Its protein is CASSSIERGSPLHF.

The sample holds one count of this clone. V is TRBV6-4 and J is TRBJ1-5, with D tentatively TRBD1 (5 bases). CDR1 and CDR2 (germline): MRHNA, SNTAGT. The CDR3 contains 18 residues. Between the trimmed V and J ends, which lost 0 bases and 4 bases, there was a span of 19 bases. CDR3 nucleotide sequence: TGTGCCAGCAGTGACTCGAACCGATCAAGACAGCTAAATCAGCCCCAGCATTTT. Translation: CASSDSNRSRQLNQPQHF.

The V and J genes are TRBV5-5 and TRBJ1-4; 8 bases align to TRBD1. The CDR3 loop spans 15 amino acids. Trimming at V came to 4 bases and at J to 4 bases, leaving 6 bases not matched to a gene. Germline lookup yields CDR1 SGHKS and CDR2 YYEKEE (reference sequence). The CDR3 DNA reads TGTGCCAGCAGCCCGAGGACAGGGCATAATGAAAAACTGTTTTTT. Residues: CASSPRTGHNEKLFF.

The CDR3 region is CASSHGTGNIYEQYF. CDR3 sequence (DNA): TGCGCCAGCAGCCACGGGACAGGGAATATCTACGAGCAGTACTTC. The gene calls are TRBV5-1 and TRBJ2-7; TRBD1 aligns across 9 bases. Germline CDR1 SGHRS, CDR2 YFSETQ. The length of the CDR3 is 15 residues. V trimming: 4 bases; J trimming: 3 bases; junction bases outside the gene matches: 8.

The V and J genes are TRBV10-1 and TRBJ2-3; TRBD2 matches at 7 bases. Unmatched junction bases numbered 13, after V lost 4 bases and J lost 3 bases. Germline loops: CDR1 WNHNN, CDR2 SYGVQD (reference sequence). This CDR3 has 17 residues. The CDR3 sequence: CASSGPGWYSGTDTQYF. The CDR3 DNA follows: TGCGCCAGCAGTGGTCCTGGATGGTATAGCGGGACAGATACGCAGTATTTT.

This rearrangement joins TRBV30 to TRBJ1-2; the D is unclear. This CDR3 region has 12 residues. Germline V gives CDR1 GTSNPN, CDR2 SVGIG (reference sequence). Trimming removed 2 bases at V and 8 bases at J, with 12 bases between. CDR3 nucleotide sequence: TGTGCCTGGAGTCCCCACTGGGGAGGCTACACCTTC. Residues: CAWSPHWGGYTF.

The genes are TRBV7-8 and TRBJ1-2, with D possibly TRBD1 on 5 matching bases. The V end lost 5 bases, the J end lost 4 bases, and 20 bases lay between the germline ends. Germline V gene data show CDR1 as SGHVS and CDR2 as FQNEAQ. There are 16 residues in the CDR3. CDR3 protein: CASSEGAPAARYGYTF. The CDR3 DNA follows: TGTGCCAGCAGCGAAGGGGCGCCAGCGGCCCGCTATGGCTACACCTTC.

In its sample, this clone was seen once. The V call is TRBV7-9, the J call TRBJ2-5; D possibly uses TRBD1 or TRBD2 (5 bases each). V shed 3 bases and J shed 1 base, with 15 bases lying between them. Germline V CDR1 and CDR2: SEHNR, FQNEAQ (reference sequence). The CDR3 is 16 amino acids. The CDR3 nucleotides read TGTGCCAGCAGCTTTATCCGGGGCCTTCGCCAAGAGACCCAGTACTTC. Translating it yields CASSFIRGLRQETQYF.

The V and J genes are TRBV10-3 and TRBJ2-5; 15 bases align to TRBD2. The CDR3 has 15 amino acids. Looked up from germline, CDR1 is ENHRY and CDR2 is SYGVKD. With V trimmed by 2 bases and J by 8 bases, 3 bases remained unmatched. CDR3 loop: CAISEPGLAGGTQYF. For the CDR3, the DNA is TGTGCCATCAGTGAGCCGGGACTAGCGGGGGGAACCCAGTACTTC.

A note on this clone: Germline is not matched at one junction end, which may reflect a read error. This sequence joins TRBV5-6 and TRBJ2-1; D may be TRBD1 or TRBD2 (6 bases each). This CDR3 contains 14 residues. From germline, CDR1 is SGHDT and CDR2 YYEEEE. CDR3 sequence reads: CASTGGGSFNEQFF. In nucleotides, the CDR3 is TGTGCCAGCACCGGAGGGGGTTCCTTCAATGAGCAGTTCTTC. The full variable domain, its missing parts supplied by reference TRBV5-6 and TRBJ2-1, is DAGVTQSPTHLIKTRGQQVTLRCSPKSGHDTVSWYQQALGQGPQFIFQYYEEEERQRGNFPDRFSGHQFPNYSSELNVNALLLGDSALYLCASTGGGSFNEQFFGPGTRLTVL.

The chain is built from TRBV10-3 and TRBJ2-2, with 12 positions matching TRBD2. CDR1 and CDR2 (germline): ENHRY, SYGVKD. The CDR3 covers 18 residues. V shed 4 bases and J 1 base; nucleotides not matched to a gene: 7. The CDR3 DNA sequence: TGTGCCATCAGTGTAATTAAGACTAGCGGGGGGAACACCGGGGAGCTGTTTTTT. Its translation: CAISVIKTSGGNTGELFF.